The TCR beta chain described here comes from a study of T cells in Graves' hyperthyroidism and ophthalmopathy. Overall study findings and caveats: A model built on 13 V-J features separated ophthalmopathy from stable hyperthyroidism.

The CDR3 extends over 15 amino acids. V was shortened by 2 bases and J by 0 bases, with 8 bases between the two germline ends. The germline CDR1 and CDR2 sequences are ENHRY and SYGVKD. Comment on this clonotype: The antigen remains undetermined.

The TCR beta CDR3 regions underwent amplification using RNA transcripts as the source. An initial round of RT-PCR targeting the TCR CDR3 relied on the HTBI primer set. Each CDR3 protein gets one entry after TCRdb re-called the multiplex PCR reads with MiXCR. The sample shows hundreds of thousands of distinct CDR3 sequences, over 12% of them seen only once. The clonotype originates from a man aged 45-65 years with Graves' ophthalmopathy. The sample was blood. The chain has TRBV10-3 and TRBJ1-3, with D possibly TRBD1 on 5 matching bases. The CDR3 loop is CAISEDGHSGNTIYF. DNA of the CDR3: TGTGCCATCAGTGAGGACGGACACTCTGGAAACACCATATATTTT.